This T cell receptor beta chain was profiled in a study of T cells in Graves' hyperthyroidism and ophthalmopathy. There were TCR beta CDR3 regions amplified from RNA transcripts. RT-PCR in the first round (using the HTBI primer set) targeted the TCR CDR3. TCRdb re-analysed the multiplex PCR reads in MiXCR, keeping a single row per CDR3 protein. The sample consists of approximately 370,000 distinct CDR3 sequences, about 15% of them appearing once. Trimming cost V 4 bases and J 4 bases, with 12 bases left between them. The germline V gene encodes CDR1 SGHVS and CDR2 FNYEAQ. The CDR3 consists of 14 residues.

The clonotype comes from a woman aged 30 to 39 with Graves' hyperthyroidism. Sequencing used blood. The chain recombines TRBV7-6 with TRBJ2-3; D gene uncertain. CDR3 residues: CASSWTKASDTQYF. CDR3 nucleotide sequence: TGTGCCAGCAGCTGGACGAAGGCATCAGATACGCAGTATTTT.